This TCR beta chain was obtained from a study of blood T cell repertoires in COVID-19 (dated by TCRdb to about 2020). Background for the entire study: Collaborator samples came from the United States, Italy and Spain and covered acute and convalescent phases of COVID-19. The prospective study material was composed of cDNA or gDNA derived from T cells, B-cell-depleted T cells, or PBMCs. Where available, HLA class I and class II types were taken from metadata supplied by the sample provider and were not determined by assay-based typing. The dataset comprised deeply sampled blood TCRbeta repertoires from subjects exposed to, actively infected with, or recovered from COVID-19. The repertoires were released in a freely available public database intended as a resource for research on the immune response to SARS-CoV-2. The samples were drawn from two sources: the first 160 participants of the ongoing ImmuneRACE study, and 1,254 subjects contributed by 6 global collaborators. Sample metadata almost always included a de-identified subject ID, COVID-19 status, age in years and sex.

With respect to this clone: The antigen it recognizes is unknown. The input lacks base qualities; no much larger clone sits a single base away.

TCRbeta CDR3 regions were amplified from genomic DNA by means of the immunoSEQ Assay, a bias-controlled multiplex PCR. The published analysis was carried out like this. The number of nucleated cells in each sample was estimated from the amplification of reference gene primers within the assay. Sequence reads were collapsed and filtered to measure the absolute abundance of every unique TCRbeta CDR3 rearrangement. Productive Simpson clonality was computed per sample as the square root of Simpson's diversity index over productive rearrangements. In TCRdb, the immuneACCESS table is reduced to in-frame sequences with V and J assigned. These tables do not hold every clone; where another copy was compared, an unresolved V gene accounts for under half, and the others remain unexplained. V, J and clone size were drawn from that table, and D and trimming were deduced from the DNA. In all, the sample holds more than 140,000 clones, and around 84% of those were seen once. The ten largest clonotypes hold around 6.7% of the sample.

In the germline V gene, CDR1 corresponds to SGHDN and CDR2 to FVKESK. Between the V and J ends, shortened by 2 bases and 18 bases respectively, the junction contains 23 bases. The CDR3, cysteine through phenylalanine, is 15 amino acids long. Of the read, only the CDR3 DNA is kept; its 45 bases are in frame from base 1. The collaborating institutions used their own protocols to collect whole blood in K2EDTA tubes. For TCRbeta analysis, collaborators shipped samples as frozen whole blood, isolated PBMCs, or DNA extracted from either of those sample types. The study at large found these results: Clinical and demographic metadata were provided uncurated, with the amount varying by source and participant.

The receptor was derived from a woman in her fifties or sixties in a cohort sampled during active or convalescent COVID-19. Recombination connected TRBV14 to TRBJ1-6; tentative D gene TRBD1, with 5 bases matching. The sequencing input was peripheral blood. The base sequence is TGTGCCAGCAGCCAACTGGGGACCGCGCCGAGGGAGGCCCACTTT. It codes for CASSQLGTAPREAHF.